This TCR beta chain is drawn from a study of CD8 T cells in Susac syndrome (dated by TCRdb to the late 2010s). As for the study more broadly: Whether CD8+ T cell activation and differentiation in Susac syndrome was antigen driven was tested using repertoire sequencing.

High-throughput TCR beta sequencing profiled peripheral blood CD8+ and CD4+ T cells from healthy donors, Susac syndrome patients and multiple sclerosis patients. Healthy donors were included as age- and sex-matched controls. Bulk CD8+ and CD4+ T cells were purified magnetically by negative isolation, whereas CD8+ TEMRA cells were enriched by FACS. Blood was drawn into EDTA tubes, processed within 24 hours, and PBMCs were isolated by density gradient centrifugation. PBMCs intended for TCR sequencing were frozen in liquid nitrogen and were later thawed in a 37 degrees C water bath. A purity of at least 90% was achieved for sorted or isolated CD4+, CD8+ and CD8+ TEMRA cells. General study outcomes and caveats: The TCR sequencing and HLA analysis was acknowledged to have included a relatively small number of individuals.

RNA was extracted using the RNeasy kit, and roughly 0.5 to 1 ug of the RNA was reverse transcribed with random hexamers. The immunoSEQ multiplex PCR assay, which covers 54 Vbeta and 13 Jbeta segments, was used to amplify TCR beta CDR3 regions. PCR amplification bias was corrected by using a synthetic template baseline for primer optimization and computational correction. As for how the authors treated the data: Reads were annotated to V, D and J genes per IMGT and analyzed with immunoSEQ Analyzer, keeping only productive sequences. To calculate clonality, Shannon entropy was normalized by log2 of the number of productive unique sequences and then subtracted from one. For each patient and control, public and private clones were evaluated among the 100 most prevalent clones. A clone was defined as Susac-specific if it was absent from the healthy and MS cohorts, from 1052 published viral clones and from other ImmuneACCESS disease sequences. Starting from the raw public reads, TCRdb applied fastp trimming at Q25, assembled clones with MiXCR and retained in-frame beta chains. Every entry covers one CDR3 protein and lists the most common genes and DNA from its rows. V and J calls and clone size were set by TCRdb, not the authors. The sample table contains more than 85,000 distinct CDR3 sequences; only one count was recorded for about 96% of them. The top ten constitute 0.09% to 0.1% of the sample.

A note on this clonotype: Its recognized antigen is unknown. Per-base qualities were not stored, and no clone one base away is much larger.

The CDR3 sequence holds 15 residues, the cysteine and phenylalanine included. Solely the CDR3 DNA is kept, with 45 bases framed from the first base. CDR1 and CDR2, per the germline V gene, are KGHSH and LQKENI. Compared with germline, V lacks 3 bases and J lacks 2 bases; bases without a gene match: 6. The sample comprised CD4+ T cells from PBMCs. The origin of this receptor is a human donor in good health. Here the chain combines TRBV18 and TRBJ2-7; TRBD1 lines up with 8 middle nucleotides. The CDR3 protein is CASSPGQGKTYEQYF. The sequence in DNA is TGTGCCAGCTCACCCGGACAGGGCAAAACCTACGAGCAGTACTTC.